Listed below are T cell receptor beta chains from one sample, sequenced in a study of T cells after yellow fever vaccination. Each CDR3 protein gets one entry after TCRdb re-called the 5' RACE reads with MiXCR. Among 450,000 to 650,000 distinct CDR3 sequences, roughly 14% were seen once, and the ten largest hold over 13%. The sample consisted of PBMCs, taken on the day of the yellow fever booster vaccination. These receptors came from a man aged 25 to 45 who received the YFV17D yellow fever vaccine. The CDR3 runs from the conserved cysteine through the conserved F or W. D genes are given only for firm matches. Some rows mark clone size as missing; the rest say once, few, many or name a class of expanded clone.

D | J | V | size | length | DNA | CDR3
TRBD1 | TRBJ2-7 | TRBV19 | few | 14 | TGTGCCACCACCGACAGGGGAGAAGGGTACGAGCAGTACTTC | CATTDRGEGYEQYF
TRBD2 | TRBJ2-2 | TRBV7-9 | . | 15 | TGTGCCAGCAGCCCTCGGAGCGGGGGAAGCGGGGAGCTGTTTTTT | CASSPRSGGSGELFF
. | TRBJ1-6 | TRBV24-1 | . | 16 | TGTGCCACCAGTGACTTGGACACCCATGAGGCTTCACCCCTCCACTTT | CATSDLDTHEASPLHF
TRBD2 | TRBJ2-3 | TRBV6-1 | few | 15 | TGTGCCAGCAGGGCGCTTCTAGCGGGCACAGATACGCAGTATTTT | CASRALLAGTDTQYF
TRBD2 | TRBJ2-1 | TRBV20-1 | . | 13 | TGCAGTGCCGCGGGGGGAGGGCTCTATGAGCAGTTCTTC | CSAAGGGLYEQFF
. | TRBJ1-3 | TRBV4-3 | . | 17 | TGCGCCAGCAGCCAACAAGGGAGCCAAAGCTCTGGAAACACCATATATTTT | CASSQQGSQSSGNTIYF
TRBD2 | TRBJ2-2 | TRBV6-5 | few | 18 | TGTGCCAGCAGTTATAGGTGGCTAGCGGGGCCGAACACCGGGGAGCTGTTTTTT | CASSYRWLAGPNTGELFF
. | TRBJ2-7 | TRBV10-1 | . | 13 | TGCGCCAGCACCCCCACCCCTGGCGGGGAGCAGTACTTC | CASTPTPGGEQYF
TRBD1 | TRBJ2-7 | TRBV7-2 | . | 16 | TGTGCCAGCAGCTTAAGACCGGGACAGGGAACGTACGAGCAGTACTTC | CASSLRPGQGTYEQYF
TRBD2 | TRBJ2-1 | TRBV5-8 | few | 17 | TGTGCCAGCAGCTTGGCCCCCGGGACTAGCCTCTACAATGAGCAGTTCTTC | CASSLAPGTSLYNEQFF
. | TRBJ1-5 | TRBV7-8 | . | 14 | TGTGCCAGCAGCCTGCGTTCGGGCAATCAGCCCCAGCATTTT | CASSLRSGNQPQHF
TRBD1 | TRBJ2-7 | TRBV7-2 | . | 16 | TGTGCCAGCAGCTTTATTGCCGGACAGGGGGCCTACGAGCAGTACTTC | CASSFIAGQGAYEQYF
TRBD1 | TRBJ2-5 | TRBV7-9 | . | 16 | TGTGCCAGCAGCTTGTTACGGGACAGGAGACAAGAGACCCAGTACTTC | CASSLLRDRRQETQYF
TRBD2 | TRBJ2-7 | TRBV6-5 | few | 17 | TGTGCCAGCAGTTACTCTATGAGTCTAGCGGGAGTTTACGAGCAGTACTTC | CASSYSMSLAGVYEQYF
. | TRBJ2-1 | TRBV23-1 | . | 18 | TGCGCCAGCAGTCAATCGAGAACGGACCCAAAGGTCCGCAATGAGCAGTTCTTC | CASSQSRTDPKVRNEQFF
. | TRBJ2-2 | TRBV27 | many | 12 | TGTGCCAGCAGCCTTGTCCCCGGGGAGCTGTTTTTT | CASSLVPGELFF
. | TRBJ2-7 | TRBV10-3 | . | 17 | TGTGCCATCAGTGGCAAAGCCGGTGGGACGGCATTGCGCGAGCAGTACTTC | CAISGKAGGTALREQYF
. | TRBJ2-7 | TRBV9 | few | 14 | TGTGCCAGCAGCCCGGGACCCCAGAGCTACGAGCAGTACTTC | CASSPGPQSYEQYF
. | TRBJ2-7 | TRBV29-1 | few | 11 | TGCAGCGGCGGGGCGGACTACGAGCAGTACTTC | CSGGADYEQYF
TRBD1 | TRBJ2-1 | TRBV29-1 | many | 16 | TGCAGCGTTGAAGATCCGGGACAGAGCTCCTACAATGAGCAGTTCTTC | CSVEDPGQSSYNEQFF
. | TRBJ2-4 | TRBV4-3 | many | 14 | TGCGCCAGCAGCCAAGATGGGGCCAGCAACATTCAGTACTTC | CASSQDGASNIQYF
. | TRBJ1-6 | TRBV7-2 | . | 15 | TGTGCCAGCAGGACCCGCGGGGGCGGTTATTCACCCCTCCACTTT | CASRTRGGGYSPLHF
. | TRBJ1-5 | TRBV6-5 | few | 16 | TGTGCCAGCAGAGTTACTAGCGGGTTGACCAATCAGCCCCAGCATTTT | CASRVTSGLTNQPQHF
. | TRBJ1-3 | TRBV27 | . | 14 | TGTGCCAGCAGTTTATCGGCCCTCGGAAACACCATATATTTT | CASSLSALGNTIYF
. | TRBJ1-2 | TRBV14 | . | 12 | TGTGCCAGCAAAGGTCCCTACTATGGCTACACCTTC | CASKGPYYGYTF
TRBD2 | TRBJ2-1 | TRBV19 | . | 14 | TGTGCCAGTAGTATGGGGACGGGAGGGGATGAGCAGTTCTTC | CASSMGTGGDEQFF
. | TRBJ2-3 | TRBV7-9 | . | 14 | TGTGCCAGCAGCCCCTTTCGAAGCACAGATACGCAGTATTTT | CASSPFRSTDTQYF
TRBD2 | TRBJ2-5 | TRBV18 | few | 13 | TGTGCCAGCCGAAGACTAGCCAGGGAGACCCAGTACTTC | CASRRLARETQYF
TRBD2 | TRBJ2-5 | TRBV11-1 | . | 16 | TGTGCCAGCAGCTTATCAACTAGCGGAGGTCAAGAGACCCAGTACTTC | CASSLSTSGGQETQYF
TRBD2 | TRBJ2-7 | TRBV12-3/TRBV12-4 | many | 15 | TGTGCCAGCAGTAGAGAAACTAGCGGGAGTTACGAGCAGTACTTC | CASSRETSGSYEQYF
. | TRBJ1-5 | TRBV2 | few | 14 | TGTGCCAGCAGTGAATCGATGATCAATCAGCCCCAGCATTTT | CASSESMINQPQHF
TRBD1 | TRBJ2-4 | TRBV20-1 | few | 14 | TGCAGTGCACCGACAGGGAATGACAAAAACATTCAGTACTTC | CSAPTGNDKNIQYF
TRBD1 | TRBJ1-2 | TRBV29-1 | . | 14 | TGCAGCGCTCAATCCCGGGACAGGAACTATGGCTACACCTTC | CSAQSRDRNYGYTF
. | TRBJ2-7 | TRBV20-1 | few | 12 | TGCAGTGCTCTGGCAGATTCCTACGAGCAGTACTTC | CSALADSYEQYF
TRBD2 | TRBJ2-1 | TRBV7-9 | . | 14 | TGTGCCAGCAACCCCTCGGGAGGGTTCCAAGTTGAGTTCTTC | CASNPSGGFQVEFF
. | TRBJ1-2 | TRBV12-3/TRBV12-4 | few | 14 | TGTGCCAGCAGCCGAGGTCTGGGGCCTGATGGCTACACCTTC | CASSRGLGPDGYTF
. | TRBJ2-2 | TRBV20-1 | . | 14 | TGCAGTGCTAGGCCCAGCCTAAACACCGGGGAGCTGTTTTTT | CSARPSLNTGELFF